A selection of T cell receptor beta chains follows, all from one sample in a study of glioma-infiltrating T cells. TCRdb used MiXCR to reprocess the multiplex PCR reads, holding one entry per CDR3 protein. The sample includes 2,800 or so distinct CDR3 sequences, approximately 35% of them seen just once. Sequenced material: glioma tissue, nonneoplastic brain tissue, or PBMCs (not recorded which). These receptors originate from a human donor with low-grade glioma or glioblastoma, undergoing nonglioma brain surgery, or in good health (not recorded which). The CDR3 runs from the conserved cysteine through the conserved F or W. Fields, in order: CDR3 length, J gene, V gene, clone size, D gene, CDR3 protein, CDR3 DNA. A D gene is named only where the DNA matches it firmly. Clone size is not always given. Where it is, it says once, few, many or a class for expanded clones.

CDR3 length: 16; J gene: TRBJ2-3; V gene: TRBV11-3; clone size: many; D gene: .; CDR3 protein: CASSPGDISRTDTQYF; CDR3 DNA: TGTGCCAGCAGCCCAGGTGACATTTCGCGCACAGATACGCAGTATTTT
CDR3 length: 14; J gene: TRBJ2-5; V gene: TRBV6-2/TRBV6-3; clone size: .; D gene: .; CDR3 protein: CASRYRRAQETKYF; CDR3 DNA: TGTGCCAGCCGTTACAGGAGAGCACAAGAGACCAAGTACTTC
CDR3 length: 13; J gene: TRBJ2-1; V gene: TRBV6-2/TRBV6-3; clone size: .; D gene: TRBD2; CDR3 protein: CASRSSGGYEQFF; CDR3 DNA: TGTGCCAGCAGATCAAGCGGGGGCTATGAGCAGTTCTTC
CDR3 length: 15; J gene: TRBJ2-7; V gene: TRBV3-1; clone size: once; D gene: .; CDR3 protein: CASSQAGGVSYEQYF; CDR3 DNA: TGTGCCAGCAGCCAAGCAGGCGGGGTATCCTACGAGCAGTACTTC
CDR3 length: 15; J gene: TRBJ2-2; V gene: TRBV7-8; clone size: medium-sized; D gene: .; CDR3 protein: CASSFVSANTGELFF; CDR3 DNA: TGTGCCAGCAGCTTTGTCTCAGCCAACACCGGGGAGCTGTTTTTT
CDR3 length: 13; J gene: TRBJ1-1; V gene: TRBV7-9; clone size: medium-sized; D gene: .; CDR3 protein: CASSSLGDIEAFF; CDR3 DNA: TGTGCCAGCAGCTCCCTTGGGGACATTGAAGCTTTCTTT
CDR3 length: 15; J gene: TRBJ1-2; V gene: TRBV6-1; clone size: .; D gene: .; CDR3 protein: CASSYRGFTNYCYTF; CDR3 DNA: TGTGCCAGCAGTTATCGGGGATTCACTAACTACTGCTACACCTTC
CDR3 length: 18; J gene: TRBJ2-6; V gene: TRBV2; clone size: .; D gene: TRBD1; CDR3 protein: CASRLLGTVVSGANVLTF; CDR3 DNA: TGTGCCAGCAGGTTGTTGGGGACAGTTGTCTCTGGGGCCAACGTCCTGACTTTC
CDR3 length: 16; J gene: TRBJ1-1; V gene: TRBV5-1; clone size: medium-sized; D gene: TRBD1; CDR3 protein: CASSSTRDRGGTEAFF; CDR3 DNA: TGCGCCAGCAGCTCGACCCGGGACAGGGGTGGGACTGAAGCTTTCTTT
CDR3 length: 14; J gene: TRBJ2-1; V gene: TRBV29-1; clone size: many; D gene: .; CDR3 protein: CSVERGWANNEQFF; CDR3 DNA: TGCAGCGTTGAAAGGGGTTGGGCAAACAATGAGCAGTTCTTC
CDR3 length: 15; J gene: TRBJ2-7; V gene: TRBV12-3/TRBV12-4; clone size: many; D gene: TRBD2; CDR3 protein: CASSHLAGGLYEQYF; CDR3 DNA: TGTGCCAGCAGTCACCTAGCGGGGGGCCTCTACGAGCAGTACTTC
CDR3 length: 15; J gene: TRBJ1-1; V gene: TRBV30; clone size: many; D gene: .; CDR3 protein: CAWSVRGHSNTEAFF; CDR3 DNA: TGTGCCTGGAGTGTACGGGGGCATTCGAACACTGAAGCTTTCTTT
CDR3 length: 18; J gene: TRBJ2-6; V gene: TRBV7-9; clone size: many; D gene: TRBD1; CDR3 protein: CASSPDRGLTSGANVLTF; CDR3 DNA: TGTGCCAGCAGCCCGGACAGGGGTCTTACCTCTGGGGCCAACGTCCTGACTTTC
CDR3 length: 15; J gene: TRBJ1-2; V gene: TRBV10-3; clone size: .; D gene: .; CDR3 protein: CAIRASQAANYGYTF; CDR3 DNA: TGTGCCATCCGGGCGTCTCAGGCAGCGAACTATGGCTACACCTTC
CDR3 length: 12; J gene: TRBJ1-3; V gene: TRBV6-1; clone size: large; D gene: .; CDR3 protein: CASSGTGNTIYF; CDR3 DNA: TGTGCCAGCAGTGGGACTGGAAACACCATATATTTT
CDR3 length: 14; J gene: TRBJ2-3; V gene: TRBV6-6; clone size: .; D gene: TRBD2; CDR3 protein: CASSYRGGPDTQYF; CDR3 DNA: TGTGCCAGCAGTTACCGGGGGGGTCCAGATACGCAGTATTTT
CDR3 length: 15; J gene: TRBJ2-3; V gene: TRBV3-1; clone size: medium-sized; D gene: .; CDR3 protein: CASSQDLGSTDTQYF; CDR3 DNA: TGTGCCAGCAGCCAAGATCTTGGAAGCACAGATACGCAGTATTTT
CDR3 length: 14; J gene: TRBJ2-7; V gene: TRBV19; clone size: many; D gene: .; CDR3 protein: CASSIVGLSYEQYF; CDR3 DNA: TGTGCCAGTAGTATAGTGGGCCTCTCCTACGAGCAGTACTTC
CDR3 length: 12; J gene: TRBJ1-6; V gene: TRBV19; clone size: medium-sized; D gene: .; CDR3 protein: CASSIGNSPLHF; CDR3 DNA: TGTGCCAGTAGTATTGGAAATTCACCCCTCCACTTT
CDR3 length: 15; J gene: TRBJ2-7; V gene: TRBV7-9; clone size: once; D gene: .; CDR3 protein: CASSTEGRVGYEQYF; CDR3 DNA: TGTGCCAGCAGCACTGAAGGGCGGGTCGGCTACGAGCAGTACTTC
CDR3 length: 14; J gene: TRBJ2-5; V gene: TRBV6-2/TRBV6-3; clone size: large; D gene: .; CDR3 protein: CASSYTFKQETQYF; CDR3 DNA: TGTGCCAGCAGTTACACTTTCAAACAAGAGACCCAGTACTTC
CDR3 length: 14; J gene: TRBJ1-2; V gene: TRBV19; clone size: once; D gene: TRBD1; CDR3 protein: CASGSPTDRGGYTF; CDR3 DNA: TGTGCCAGTGGTAGCCCAACGGACAGGGGTGGCTACACCTTC
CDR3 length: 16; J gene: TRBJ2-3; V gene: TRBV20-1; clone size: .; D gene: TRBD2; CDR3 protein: CSARVGLAGFPDTQYF; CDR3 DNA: TGCAGTGCTAGAGTCGGACTAGCGGGGTTCCCGGATACGCAGTATTTT
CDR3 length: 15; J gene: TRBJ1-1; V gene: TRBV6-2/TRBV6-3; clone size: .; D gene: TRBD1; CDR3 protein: CETNLPGQGLVEAFF; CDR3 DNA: TGTGAAACAAACCTACCGGGACAGGGGCTCGTTGAAGCTTTCTTT
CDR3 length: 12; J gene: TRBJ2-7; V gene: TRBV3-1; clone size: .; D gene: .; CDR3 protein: CASSRLWGEQCF; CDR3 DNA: TGTGCCAGCAGCCGACTTTGGGGCGAGCAGTGCTTC
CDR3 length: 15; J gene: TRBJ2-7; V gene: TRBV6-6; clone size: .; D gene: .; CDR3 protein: CASSGEGVGGYERYF; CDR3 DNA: TGTGCCAGCAGTGGCGAAGGGGTAGGGGGATACGAGCGGTACTTC
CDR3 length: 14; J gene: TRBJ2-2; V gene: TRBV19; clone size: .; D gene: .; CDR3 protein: CASSLGNSRGELFF; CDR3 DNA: TGTGCCAGTAGCCTGGGAAACTCACGAGGGGAGCTGTTTTTT
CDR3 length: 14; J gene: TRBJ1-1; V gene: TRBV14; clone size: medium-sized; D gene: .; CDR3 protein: CASSQDRLPGSAFF; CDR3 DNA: TGTGCCAGCAGCCAAGATCGACTCCCAGGGTCAGCTTTCTTT
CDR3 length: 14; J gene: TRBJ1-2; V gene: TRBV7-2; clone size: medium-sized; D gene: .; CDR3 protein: CASSLDRMNYGYTF; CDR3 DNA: TGTGCCAGCAGCTTAGACAGAATGAACTATGGCTACACCTTC
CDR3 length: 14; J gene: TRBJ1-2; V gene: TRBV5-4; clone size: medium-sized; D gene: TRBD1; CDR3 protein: CASSTDRGFYGYTF; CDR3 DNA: TGTGCCAGCAGCACCGACAGGGGCTTCTATGGCTACACCTTC
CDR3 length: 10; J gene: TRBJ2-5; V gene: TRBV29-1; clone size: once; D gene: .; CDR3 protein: CSGAKETQYF; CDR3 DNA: TGCAGCGGTGCAAAAGAGACCCAGTACTTC
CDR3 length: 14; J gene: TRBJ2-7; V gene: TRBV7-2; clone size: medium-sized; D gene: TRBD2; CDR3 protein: CASSSWTSGDEQYF; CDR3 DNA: TGTGCCAGCAGCTCGTGGACTAGCGGGGACGAGCAGTACTTC
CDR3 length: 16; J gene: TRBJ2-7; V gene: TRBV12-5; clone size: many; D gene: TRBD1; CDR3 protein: CASGLIITGTAYEQYF; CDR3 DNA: TGTGCTAGTGGTTTGATTATAACCGGGACAGCCTACGAGCAGTACTTC
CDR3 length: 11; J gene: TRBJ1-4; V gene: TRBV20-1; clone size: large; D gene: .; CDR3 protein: CSAVKDEKLFF; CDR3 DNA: TGCAGTGCGGTGAAAGATGAAAAACTGTTTTTT
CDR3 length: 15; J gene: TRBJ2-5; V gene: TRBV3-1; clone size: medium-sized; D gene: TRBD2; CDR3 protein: CASSRLAGGRETQYF; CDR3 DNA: TGTGCCAGCAGTCGACTAGCCGGCGGGAGGGAGACCCAGTACTTC
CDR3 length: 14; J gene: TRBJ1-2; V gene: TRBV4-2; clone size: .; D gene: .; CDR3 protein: CAGSQDGLIDGYTF; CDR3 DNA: TGTGCCGGCAGCCAAGACGGGCTGATCGATGGCTACACCTTC
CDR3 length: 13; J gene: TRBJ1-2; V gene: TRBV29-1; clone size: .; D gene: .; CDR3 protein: CSVSLRDIGGYAF; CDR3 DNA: TGCAGCGTTTCACTACGGGACATCGGAGGCTACGCCTTC
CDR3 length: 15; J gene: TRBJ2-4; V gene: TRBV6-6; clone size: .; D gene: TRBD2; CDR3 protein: CASSCAGDPTDTQYF; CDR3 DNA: TGTGCCAGCAGTTGCGCGGGGGACCCCACAGATACGCAGTACTTC
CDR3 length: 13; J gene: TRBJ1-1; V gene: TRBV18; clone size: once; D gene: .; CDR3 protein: CASSPTGNTEDLF; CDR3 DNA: TGTGCCAGCTCACCTACAGGAAACACTGAAGATTTGTTT
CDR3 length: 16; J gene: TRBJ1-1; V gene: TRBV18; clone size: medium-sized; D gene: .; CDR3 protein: CASSPAGVLGGTEAFF; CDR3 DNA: TGTGCCAGCTCACCAGCAGGGGTTTTGGGGGGCACTGAAGCTTTCTTT
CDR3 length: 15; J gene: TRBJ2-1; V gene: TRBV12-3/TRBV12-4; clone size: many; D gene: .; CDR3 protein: CASSLEGWGYNEQFF; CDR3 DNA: TGTGCCAGCAGTTTAGAAGGGTGGGGGTACAATGAGCAGTTCTTC
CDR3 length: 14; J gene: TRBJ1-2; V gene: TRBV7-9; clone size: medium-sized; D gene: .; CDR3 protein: CASSLESTNYGYTF; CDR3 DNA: TGTGCCAGCAGCTTAGAGTCCACTAACTATGGCTACACCTTC
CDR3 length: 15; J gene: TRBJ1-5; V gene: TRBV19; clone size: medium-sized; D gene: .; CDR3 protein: CASSIREGWDQPQHF; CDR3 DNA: TGTGCCAGTAGTATCAGGGAAGGTTGGGATCAGCCCCAGCATTTT
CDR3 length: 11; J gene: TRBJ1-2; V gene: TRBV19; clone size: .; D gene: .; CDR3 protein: CASSGQNGYTF; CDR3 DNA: TGTGCCAGCAGCGGACAGAATGGCTACACCTTC
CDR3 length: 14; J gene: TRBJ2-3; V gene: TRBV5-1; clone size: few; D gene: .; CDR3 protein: CASSFPGETDTQYF; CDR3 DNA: TGCGCCAGCAGCTTCCCGGGGGAAACAGATACGCAGTATTTT
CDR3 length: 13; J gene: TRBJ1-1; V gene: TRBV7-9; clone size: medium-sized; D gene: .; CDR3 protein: CASSGRWVAEAFF; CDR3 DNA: TGTGCCAGCAGCGGCCGGTGGGTTGCTGAAGCTTTCTTT
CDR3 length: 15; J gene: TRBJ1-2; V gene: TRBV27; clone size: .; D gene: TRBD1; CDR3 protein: CASSTLGQGTHGYTF; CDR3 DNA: TGTGCCAGCAGTACACTCGGACAGGGGACACATGGCTACACCTTC
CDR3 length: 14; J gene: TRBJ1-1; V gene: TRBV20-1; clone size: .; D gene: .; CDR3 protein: CSSLFDISNTDAFF; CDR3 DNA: TGCAGTTCTCTTTTTGACATTTCGAACACTGACGCTTTCTTT
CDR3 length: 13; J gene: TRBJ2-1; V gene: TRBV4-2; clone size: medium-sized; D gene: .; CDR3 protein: CASSQTSGNEQFF; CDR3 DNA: TGTGCCAGCAGCCAAACATCAGGGAATGAGCAGTTCTTC
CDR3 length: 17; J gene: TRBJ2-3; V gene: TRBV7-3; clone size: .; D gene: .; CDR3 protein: CASSRGGGTLFEDTQYF; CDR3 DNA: TGTGCCAGCAGCCGAGGGGGAGGGACCTTGTTCGAAGATACGCAGTATTTT
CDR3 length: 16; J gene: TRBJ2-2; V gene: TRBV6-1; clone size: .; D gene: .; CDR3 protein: CARTRGHSLCPGELFF; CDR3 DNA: TGTGCCCGAACCAGAGGACATTCCTTGTGCCCCGGGGAGCTGTTTTTT
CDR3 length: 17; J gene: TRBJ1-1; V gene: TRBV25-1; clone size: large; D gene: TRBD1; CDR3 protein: CASSSSGQGFLDTEAFF; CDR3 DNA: TGTGCCAGCAGTTCTTCTGGACAGGGCTTTCTCGACACTGAAGCTTTCTTT
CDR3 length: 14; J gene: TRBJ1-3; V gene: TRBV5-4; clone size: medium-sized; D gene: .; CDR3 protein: CASSLAGSGNTIYF; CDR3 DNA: TGTGCCAGCAGCTTGGCGGGATCTGGAAACACCATATATTTT
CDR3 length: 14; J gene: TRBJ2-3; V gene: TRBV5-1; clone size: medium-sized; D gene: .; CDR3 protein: CASSLVGAVDTQYF; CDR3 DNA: TGCGCCAGCAGCTTGGTTGGGGCAGTAGATACGCAGTATTTT